Listed below are T cell receptor beta chains from one sample, sequenced in a study of blood T cells in healthy people across ages. TCRdb recomputed calls from the 5' RACE reads with MiXCR, one row per CDR3 protein. The repertoire holds approximately 1.5 million distinct CDR3 sequences, with roughly 32% as singletons. Specimen: blood. The receptors stem from a woman in her thirties in good health. The CDR3 runs from the conserved cysteine through the conserved F or W. The order of the fields is V gene, clone size, J gene, D gene, CDR3 DNA, CDR3 protein. A D gene is named only where the DNA matches it firmly. Clone size is given for some rows only: seen once, a few or many times, or a class if the clone is expanded.

>TRBV4-1|many|TRBJ2-5|NA
TGCGCCAGCAGCCAAGCCCGACCGGCGGAGACCCAGTACTTC
CASSQARPAETQYF
>TRBV7-9|NA|TRBJ2-7|NA
TGTGCCAGCAGCAAACAGGGCCACGAGCAGTACTTC
CASSKQGHEQYF
>TRBV27|NA|TRBJ2-6|NA
TGTGCCAGCAGTTTCGTCAGGTTTCTCTCTGGGGCCAACGTCCTGACTTTC
CASSFVRFLSGANVLTF
>TRBV4-1|many|TRBJ2-7|TRBD2
TGCGCCAGCAGCCACCATCTAGCGGGAGTGTACGAGCAGTACTTC
CASSHHLAGVYEQYF
>TRBV30|NA|TRBJ2-2|NA
TGTGCCTGGATAGCTCACACCGGGGAGCTGTTTTTT
CAWIAHTGELFF
>TRBV20-1|NA|TRBJ1-2|TRBD1
TGCAGTGCTAGGGGAGGACAGGAGAACTATGGCTACACCTTC
CSARGGQENYGYTF
>TRBV27|NA|TRBJ2-1|TRBD2
TGTGCCTGCAGTTCGTGGGGGGGAGGGGTATACAATGAGCAGTTCTTC
CACSSWGGGVYNEQFF
>TRBV29-1|many|TRBJ2-1|TRBD2
TGCAGCGTTTTGGGACTAGCGGGAAGCTCCTACAATGAGCAGTTCTTC
CSVLGLAGSSYNEQFF
>TRBV28|few|TRBJ2-7|NA
TGTGCCAGCTCCGGATTCAACGAGCAGTACTTC
CASSGFNEQYF
>TRBV19|many|TRBJ2-7|TRBD1
TGTGCCAGCGGACAGGGGGGCTCCTACGAGCAGTACTTC
CASGQGGSYEQYF
>TRBV7-9|NA|TRBJ2-7|TRBD1
TGTGCCAGCAGCTTACGAGGGACAGGGGACCACGAGCAGTACTTC
CASSLRGTGDHEQYF
>TRBV7-8|NA|TRBJ2-3|NA
TGTGCCAGCAGCTTAGGTCCGAGCAGAACAGATACGCAGTATTTT
CASSLGPSRTDTQYF
>TRBV20-1|NA|TRBJ2-1|NA
TGCAGTGCTAGAGACGGGACCCCGAGGGAGTCCCAGTTCTTC
CSARDGTPRESQFF
>TRBV3-1|NA|TRBJ2-7|TRBD2
TGTGCCAGCAGCCAAGATTTAGCGGGAGAGTCCTACGAGCAGTACTTC
CASSQDLAGESYEQYF
>TRBV2|few|TRBJ2-5|TRBD2
TGTGCCAGCAGTGGCCTAGCGGGGCTGCAAGAGACCCAGTACTTC
CASSGLAGLQETQYF
>TRBV4-1|NA|TRBJ1-2|TRBD1
TGCGCCAGCAGCCACGGACAGGGGCAAGATGGCTGCACCTTC
CASSHGQGQDGCTF
>TRBV4-1|many|TRBJ2-5|NA
TGCGCCAGCAGCCAACCCTTGGCTTTCGGGGACCAAGAGACCCAGTACTTC
CASSQPLAFGDQETQYF
>TRBV20-1|few|TRBJ2-7|TRBD1
TGCAGTGCTGGCCGGGACAGGGGCTACGAGCAGTACTTC
CSAGRDRGYEQYF
>TRBV27|NA|TRBJ2-2|NA
TGTACCAGCAGTTTTAGGACCGGGGAGCTGTTTTTT
CTSSFRTGELFF
>TRBV30|NA|TRBJ2-7|TRBD1
TGTGCCTGGAGCCGGGGACAGGGTTCCTACGAGCAGTACTTC
CAWSRGQGSYEQYF
>TRBV28|few|TRBJ2-7|TRBD2
TGTGCCAGCAGTGCTTCCGGGACTAGCGGTCACGAGCAGTACTTC
CASSASGTSGHEQYF
>TRBV12-3/TRBV12-4|NA|TRBJ1-6|NA
TGTGCCAGCAGTTTAAAGTCCCAGGGTAGCTATAATTCACCCCTCCACTTT
CASSLKSQGSYNSPLHF
>TRBV6-1|NA|TRBJ2-3|NA
TGTGCCAGGCCTTATGCAGATACGCAGTATTTT
CARPYADTQYF
>TRBV7-8|NA|TRBJ2-6|NA
NA
CASSLVGQGTSGANVPTF
>TRBV7-2|NA|TRBJ1-2|NA
TGTGCCAGCAGCTTAGAGTTCGGGAGTGGCTACACCTTC
CASSLEFGSGYTF
>TRBV20-1|few|TRBJ2-4|NA
TGCAGTGCTAGTAAAGGCGGCAAAAACATTCAGTACTTC
CSASKGGKNIQYF
>TRBV7-3|few|TRBJ2-5|NA
TGTGCCAGCAGCTTACAGGGTGGACGTCCGGGCGAGACCCAGTACTTC
CASSLQGGRPGETQYF
>TRBV12-3/TRBV12-4|NA|TRBJ2-1|NA
TGTGCCAGCAGTCCGGTGGGGGGAAGTGAGCAGTTCTTC
CASSPVGGSEQFF
>TRBV3-1|NA|TRBJ2-6|NA
TGTGCCAGCAGCCCCCCCCTTAAGGGGGCCAACGTCCTGACTTTC
CASSPPLKGANVLTF
>TRBV20-1|NA|TRBJ2-4|TRBD1
TGCAGTCTTGGGGACAGCCAAAGGGTGGAAAACATTCAGTACTTC
CSLGDSQRVENIQYF
>TRBV20-1|NA|TRBJ1-1|NA
TGCAGTGCTAGAGTGGGGACCGACCGTGGGGCTTTCTTT
CSARVGTDRGAFF
>TRBV27|NA|TRBJ2-6|TRBD2
TGTGCCAGCAGTTTATCGGTGGGAGGGGCCAGCTCTGGGGCCAACGTCCTGACTTTC
CASSLSVGGASSGANVLTF
>TRBV7-3|few|TRBJ2-5|NA
TGTGCCAGCAGCTCACCCGCGGGGGACAGGAGGGTCGTAACGCGAGAGACCCAGTACTTC
CASSSPAGDRRVVTRETQYF
>TRBV21-1|NA|TRBJ2-5|NA
TGTGCCAGCAGCAAAACCGCACAAACTAGTACCCCCGTGCAGACCCAGTACTTC
CASSKTAQTSTPVQTQYF
>TRBV20-1|NA|TRBJ2-1|NA
TGCAGTGCTACGTCCGCAGTCAGCGCCTACAATGAGCAGTTCTTC
CSATSAVSAYNEQFF